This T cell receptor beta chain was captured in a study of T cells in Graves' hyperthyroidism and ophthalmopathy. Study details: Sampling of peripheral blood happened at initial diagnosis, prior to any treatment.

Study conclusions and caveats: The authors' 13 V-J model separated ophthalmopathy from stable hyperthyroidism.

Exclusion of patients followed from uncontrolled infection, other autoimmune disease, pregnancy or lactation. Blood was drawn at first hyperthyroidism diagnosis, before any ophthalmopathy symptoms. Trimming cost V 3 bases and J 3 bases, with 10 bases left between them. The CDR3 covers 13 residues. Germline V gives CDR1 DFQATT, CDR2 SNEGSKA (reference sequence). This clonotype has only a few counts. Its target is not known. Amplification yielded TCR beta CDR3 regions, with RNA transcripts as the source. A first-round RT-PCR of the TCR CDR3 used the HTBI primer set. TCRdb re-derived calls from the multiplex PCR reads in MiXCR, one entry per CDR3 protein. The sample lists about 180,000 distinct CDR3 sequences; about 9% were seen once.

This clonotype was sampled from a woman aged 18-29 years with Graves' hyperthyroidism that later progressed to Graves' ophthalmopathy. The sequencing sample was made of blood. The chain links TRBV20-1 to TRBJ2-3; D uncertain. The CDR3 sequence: CSASMVGTDTQYF. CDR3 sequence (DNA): TGCAGTGCTAGCATGGTCGGTACAGATACGCAGTATTTT.